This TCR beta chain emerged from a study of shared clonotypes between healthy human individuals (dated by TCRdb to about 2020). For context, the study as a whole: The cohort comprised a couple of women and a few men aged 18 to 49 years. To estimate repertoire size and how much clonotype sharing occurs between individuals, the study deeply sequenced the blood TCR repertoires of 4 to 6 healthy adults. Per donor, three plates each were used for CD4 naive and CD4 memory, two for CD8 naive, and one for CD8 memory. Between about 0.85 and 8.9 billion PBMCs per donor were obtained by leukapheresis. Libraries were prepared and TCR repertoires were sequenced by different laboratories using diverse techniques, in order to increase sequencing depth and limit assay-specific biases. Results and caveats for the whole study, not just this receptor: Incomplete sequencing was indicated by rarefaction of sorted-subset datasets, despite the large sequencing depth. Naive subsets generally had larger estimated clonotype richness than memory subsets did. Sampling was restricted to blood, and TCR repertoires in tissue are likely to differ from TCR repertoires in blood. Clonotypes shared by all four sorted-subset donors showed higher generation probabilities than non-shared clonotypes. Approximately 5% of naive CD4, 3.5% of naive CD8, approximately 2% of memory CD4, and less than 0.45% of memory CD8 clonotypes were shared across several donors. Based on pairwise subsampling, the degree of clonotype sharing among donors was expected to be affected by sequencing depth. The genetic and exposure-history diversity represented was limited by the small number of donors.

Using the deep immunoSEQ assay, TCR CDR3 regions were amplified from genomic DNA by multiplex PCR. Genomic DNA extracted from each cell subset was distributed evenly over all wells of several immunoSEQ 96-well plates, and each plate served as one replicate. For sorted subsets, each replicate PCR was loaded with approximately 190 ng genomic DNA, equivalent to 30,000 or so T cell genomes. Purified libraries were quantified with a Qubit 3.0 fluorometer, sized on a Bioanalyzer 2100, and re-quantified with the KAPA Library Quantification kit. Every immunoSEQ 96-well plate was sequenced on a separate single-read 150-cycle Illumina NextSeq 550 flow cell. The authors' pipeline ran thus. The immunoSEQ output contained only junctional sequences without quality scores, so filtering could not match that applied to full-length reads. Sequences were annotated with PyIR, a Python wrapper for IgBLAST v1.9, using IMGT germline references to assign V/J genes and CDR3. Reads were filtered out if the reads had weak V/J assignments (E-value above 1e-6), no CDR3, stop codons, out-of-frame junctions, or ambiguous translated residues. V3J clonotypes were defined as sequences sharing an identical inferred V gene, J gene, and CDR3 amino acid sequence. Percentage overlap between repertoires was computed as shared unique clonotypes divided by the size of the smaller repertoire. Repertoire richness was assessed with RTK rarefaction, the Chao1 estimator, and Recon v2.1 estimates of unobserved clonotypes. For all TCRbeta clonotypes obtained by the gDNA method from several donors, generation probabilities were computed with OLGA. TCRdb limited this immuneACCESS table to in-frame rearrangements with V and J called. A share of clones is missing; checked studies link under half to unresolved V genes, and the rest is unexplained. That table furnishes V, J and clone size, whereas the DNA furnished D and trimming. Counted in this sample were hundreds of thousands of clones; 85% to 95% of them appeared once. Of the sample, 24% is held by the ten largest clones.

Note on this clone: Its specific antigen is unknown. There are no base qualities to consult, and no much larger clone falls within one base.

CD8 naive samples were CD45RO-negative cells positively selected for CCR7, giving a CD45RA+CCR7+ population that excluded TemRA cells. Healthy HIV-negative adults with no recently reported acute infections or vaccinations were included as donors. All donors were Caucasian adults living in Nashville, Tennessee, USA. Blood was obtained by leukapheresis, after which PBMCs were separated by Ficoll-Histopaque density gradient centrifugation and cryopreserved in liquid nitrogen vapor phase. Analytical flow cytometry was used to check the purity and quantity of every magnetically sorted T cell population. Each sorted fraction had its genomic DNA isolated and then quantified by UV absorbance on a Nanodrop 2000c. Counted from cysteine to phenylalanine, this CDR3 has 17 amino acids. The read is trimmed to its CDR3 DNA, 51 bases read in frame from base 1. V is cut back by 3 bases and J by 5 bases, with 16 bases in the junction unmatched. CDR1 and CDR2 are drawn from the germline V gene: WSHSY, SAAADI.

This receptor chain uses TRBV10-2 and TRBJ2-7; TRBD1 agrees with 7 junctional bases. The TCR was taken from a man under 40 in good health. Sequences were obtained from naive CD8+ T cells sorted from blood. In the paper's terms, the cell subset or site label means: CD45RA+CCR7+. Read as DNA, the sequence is TGCGCCAGCAGTGAATCAGTGACAGGGCAACTCTACAACGAGCAGTACTTC. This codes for CASSESVTGQLYNEQYF.